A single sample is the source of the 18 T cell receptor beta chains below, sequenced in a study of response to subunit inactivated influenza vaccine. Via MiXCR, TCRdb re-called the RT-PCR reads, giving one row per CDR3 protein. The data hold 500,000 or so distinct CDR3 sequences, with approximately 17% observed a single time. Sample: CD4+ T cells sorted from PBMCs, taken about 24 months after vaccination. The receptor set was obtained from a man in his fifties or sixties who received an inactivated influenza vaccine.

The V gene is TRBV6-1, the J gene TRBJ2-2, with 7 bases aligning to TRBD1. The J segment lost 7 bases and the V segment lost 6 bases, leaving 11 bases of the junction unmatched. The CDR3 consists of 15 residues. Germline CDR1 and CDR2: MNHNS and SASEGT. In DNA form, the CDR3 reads TGTGCCAGCAGACCGGGACAGAAGTTCCACGGGGAGCTGTTTTTT. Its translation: CASRPGQKFHGELFF.

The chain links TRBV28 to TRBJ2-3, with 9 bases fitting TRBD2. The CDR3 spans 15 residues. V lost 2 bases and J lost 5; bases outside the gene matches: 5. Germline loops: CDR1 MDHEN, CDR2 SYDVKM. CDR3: CASSLSGRRGDTQYF. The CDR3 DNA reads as TGTGCCAGCAGTTTAAGCGGGAGGAGGGGAGATACGCAGTATTTT.

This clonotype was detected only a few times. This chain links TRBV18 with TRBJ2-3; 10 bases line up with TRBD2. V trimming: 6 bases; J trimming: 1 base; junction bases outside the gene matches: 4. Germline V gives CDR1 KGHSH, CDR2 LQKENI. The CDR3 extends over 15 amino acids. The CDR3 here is CASSHLAGGTDTQYF. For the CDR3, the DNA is TGTGCCAGCTCTCATCTAGCGGGGGGCACAGATACGCAGTATTTT. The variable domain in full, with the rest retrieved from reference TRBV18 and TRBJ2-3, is NAGVMQNPRHLVRRRGQEARLRCSPMKGHSHVYWYRQLPEEGLKFMVYLQKENIIDESGMPKERFSAEFPKEGPSILRIQQVVRGDSAAYFCASSHLAGGTDTQYFGPGTRLTVL.

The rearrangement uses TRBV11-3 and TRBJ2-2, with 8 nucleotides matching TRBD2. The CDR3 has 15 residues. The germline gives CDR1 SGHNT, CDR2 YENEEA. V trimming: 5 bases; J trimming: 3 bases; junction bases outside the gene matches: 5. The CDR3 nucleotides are TGTGCCAGCAGCACCAGCGGGGGATACACCGGGGAGCTGTTTTTT. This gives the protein CASSTSGGYTGELFF.

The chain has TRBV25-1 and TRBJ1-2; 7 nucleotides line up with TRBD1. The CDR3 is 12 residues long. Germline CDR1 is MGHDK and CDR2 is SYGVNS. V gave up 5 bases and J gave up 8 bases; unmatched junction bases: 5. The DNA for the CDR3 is TGTGCCAGCAGTACCACAGGGGAAGGCTACACCTTC. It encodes CASSTTGEGYTF.

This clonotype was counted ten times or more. Here the CDR3 DNA reads TGCGCCAGCAGCCCCCGGGCAGGGACCTCCTACAATGAGCAGTTCTTC. Translated: CASSPRAGTSYNEQFF. V usage is TRBV4-3 and J usage is TRBJ2-1, with D possibly being TRBD1 or TRBD2 (5 bases each). CDR3 length: 16 amino acids. The germline gives CDR1 LGHNA, CDR2 YSLEER. V lost 4 bases, J lost 0 bases, and 13 bases lay in between.

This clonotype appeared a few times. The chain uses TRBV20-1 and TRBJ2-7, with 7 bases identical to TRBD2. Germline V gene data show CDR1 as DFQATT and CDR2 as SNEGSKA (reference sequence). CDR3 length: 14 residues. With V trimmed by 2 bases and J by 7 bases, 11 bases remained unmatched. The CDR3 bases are TGCAGTGCTAGAATGGCGGGGGAGAGTTCGGAGCAGTACTTC. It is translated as CSARMAGESSEQYF.

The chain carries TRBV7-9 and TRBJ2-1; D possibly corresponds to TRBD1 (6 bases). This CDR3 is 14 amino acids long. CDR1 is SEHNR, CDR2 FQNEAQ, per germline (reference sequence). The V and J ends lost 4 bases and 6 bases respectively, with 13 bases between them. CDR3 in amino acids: CASSSKLQGNEQFF. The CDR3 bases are TGTGCCAGCAGCTCAAAACTACAGGGCAATGAGCAGTTCTTC. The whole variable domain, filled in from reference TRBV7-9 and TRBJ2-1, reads DTGVSQNPRHKITKRGQNVTFRCDPISEHNRLYWYRQTLGQGPEFLTYFQNEAQLEKSRLLSDRFSAERPKGSFSTLEIQRTEQGDSAMYLCASSSKLQGNEQFFGPGTRLTVL.

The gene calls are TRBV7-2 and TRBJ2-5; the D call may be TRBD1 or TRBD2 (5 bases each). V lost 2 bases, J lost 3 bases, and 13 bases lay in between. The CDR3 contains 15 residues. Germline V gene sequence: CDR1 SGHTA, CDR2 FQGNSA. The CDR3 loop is CASSLLGTTEETQYF. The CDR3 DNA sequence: TGTGCCAGCAGCTTATTAGGGACCACAGAAGAGACCCAGTACTTC.

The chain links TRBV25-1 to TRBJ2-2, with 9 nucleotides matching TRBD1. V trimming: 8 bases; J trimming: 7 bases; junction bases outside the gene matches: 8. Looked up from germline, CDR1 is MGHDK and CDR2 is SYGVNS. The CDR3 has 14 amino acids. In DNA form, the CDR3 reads TGTGCCAGCGGCAGGACAGGGGATGACGGGGAGCTGTTTTTT. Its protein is CASGRTGDDGELFF. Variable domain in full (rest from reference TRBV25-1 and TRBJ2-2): EADIYQTPRYLVIGTGKKITLECSQTMGHDKMYWYQQDPGMELHLIHYSYGVNSTEKGDLSSESTVSRIRTEHFPLTLESARPSHTSQYLCASGRTGDDGELFFGEGSRLTVL.

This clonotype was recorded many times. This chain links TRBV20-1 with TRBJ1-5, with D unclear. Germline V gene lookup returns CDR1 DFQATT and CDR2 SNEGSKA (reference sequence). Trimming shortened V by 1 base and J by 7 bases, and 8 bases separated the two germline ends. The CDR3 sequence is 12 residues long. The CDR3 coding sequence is TGCAGTGCTAGAGCGGGTATCCAGCCCCAGCATTTT. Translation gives CSARAGIQPQHF.

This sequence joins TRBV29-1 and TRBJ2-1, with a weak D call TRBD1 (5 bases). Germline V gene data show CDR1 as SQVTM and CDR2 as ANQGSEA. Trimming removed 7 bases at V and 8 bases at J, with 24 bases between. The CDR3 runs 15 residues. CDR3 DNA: TGCAGCGCTGAGAGTGGGCAGGGTGTTATAGATGAGCAGTTCTTC. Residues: CSAESGQGVIDEQFF.

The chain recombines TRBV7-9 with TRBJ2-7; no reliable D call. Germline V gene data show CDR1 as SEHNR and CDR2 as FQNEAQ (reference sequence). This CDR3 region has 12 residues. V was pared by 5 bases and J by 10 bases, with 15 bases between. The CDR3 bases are TGTGCCAGCAGCCCCGACTCTTCTATTCAGTACTTC. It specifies CASSPDSSIQYF.

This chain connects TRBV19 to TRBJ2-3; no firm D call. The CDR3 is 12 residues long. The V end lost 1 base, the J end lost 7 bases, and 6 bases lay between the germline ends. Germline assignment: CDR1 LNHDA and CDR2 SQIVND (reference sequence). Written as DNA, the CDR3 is TGTGCCAGTAGTATAGGCCCCAATACGCAGTATTTT. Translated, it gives CASSIGPNTQYF.

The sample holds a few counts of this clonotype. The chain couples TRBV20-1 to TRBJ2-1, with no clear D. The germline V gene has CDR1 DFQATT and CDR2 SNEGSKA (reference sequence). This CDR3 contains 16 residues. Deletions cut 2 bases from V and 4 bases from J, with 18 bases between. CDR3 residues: CSARSRFRESYNEQFF. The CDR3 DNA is TGCAGTGCTAGATCTCGGTTCCGCGAGAGTTACAATGAGCAGTTCTTC.

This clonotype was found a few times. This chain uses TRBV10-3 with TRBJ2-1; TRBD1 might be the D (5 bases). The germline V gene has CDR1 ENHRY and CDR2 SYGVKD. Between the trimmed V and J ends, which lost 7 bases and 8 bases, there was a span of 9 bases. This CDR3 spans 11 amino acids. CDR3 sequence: CAINQGDEQFF. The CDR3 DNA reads TGTGCCATCAACCAGGGCGATGAGCAGTTCTTC.

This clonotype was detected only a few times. The CDR3 sequence: CASSLEAQGSGELFF. DNA for the CDR3: TGCGCCAGCAGCCTGGAGGCACAGGGATCCGGGGAGCTGTTTTTT. The chain joins TRBV5-1 to TRBJ2-2, with D perhaps TRBD1 (6 bases). Germline V gives CDR1 SGHRS, CDR2 YFSETQ. V was pared by 4 bases and J by 6 bases, with 16 bases between. The CDR3 is 15 amino acids.

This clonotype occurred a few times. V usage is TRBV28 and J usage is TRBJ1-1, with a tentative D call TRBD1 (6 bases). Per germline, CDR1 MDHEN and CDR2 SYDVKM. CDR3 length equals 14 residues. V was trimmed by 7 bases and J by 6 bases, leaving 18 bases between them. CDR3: CASNAGTHVPEAFF. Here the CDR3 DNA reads TGTGCCAGCAACGCCGGGACACACGTCCCTGAAGCTTTCTTT.